This T cell receptor (beta chain) was recovered during a study of T cell clones after liver transplantation. Study-wide background: Immunosuppression withdrawal was tried within 2 years after liver transplantation in this trial.

Sequencing was performed with immunoSEQ multiplex PCR; in TCRdb, only in-frame clones are kept and a portion is missing. Of 70,000 to 95,000 clones detected, less than 90% appear once; the ten largest clones hold roughly 2.8%. The CDR3 is 15 residues long. The V segment lost 1 base and the J segment 5 bases; nucleotides outside the gene matches: 8. Germline V CDR1 and CDR2: GTSNPN, SVGIG (reference sequence). The chain is built from TRBV30 and TRBJ2-5, with TRBD1 identical over 9 bases. This sample comprised CD4+ T cells from blood, obtained at the 22-month timepoint. This receptor was identified in a human patient who received a liver transplant. T cells may partly derive from the graft donor. CDR3: CAWSAKQGARETQYF. The CDR3 coding sequence is TGTGCCTGGAGTGCAAAACAGGGGGCGCGGGAGACCCAGTACTTC.